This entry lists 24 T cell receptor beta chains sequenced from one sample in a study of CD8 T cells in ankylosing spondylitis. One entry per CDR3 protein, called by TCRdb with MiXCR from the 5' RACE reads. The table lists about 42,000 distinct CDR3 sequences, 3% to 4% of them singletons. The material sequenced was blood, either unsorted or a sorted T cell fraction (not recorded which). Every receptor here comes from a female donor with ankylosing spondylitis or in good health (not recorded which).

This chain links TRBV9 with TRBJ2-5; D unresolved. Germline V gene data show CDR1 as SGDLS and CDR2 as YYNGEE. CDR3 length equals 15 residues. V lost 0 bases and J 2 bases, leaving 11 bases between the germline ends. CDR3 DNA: TGTGCCAGCAGCGTAGTAGGTACTCAGCAAGAGACCCAGTACTTC. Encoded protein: CASSVVGTQQETQYF.

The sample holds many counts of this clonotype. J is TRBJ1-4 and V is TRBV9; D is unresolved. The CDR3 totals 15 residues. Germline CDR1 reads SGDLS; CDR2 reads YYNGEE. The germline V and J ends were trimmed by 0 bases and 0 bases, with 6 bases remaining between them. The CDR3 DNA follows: TGTGCCAGCAGCGTAGCTATTGCAACTAATGAAAAACTGTTTTTT. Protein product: CASSVAIATNEKLFF.

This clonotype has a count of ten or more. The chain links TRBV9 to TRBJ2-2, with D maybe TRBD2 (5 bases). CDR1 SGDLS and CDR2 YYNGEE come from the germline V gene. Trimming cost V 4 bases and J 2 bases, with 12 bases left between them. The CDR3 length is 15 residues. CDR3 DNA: TGTGCCAGCAGCATCCTGGACTCTAACACCGGGGAGCTGTTTTTT. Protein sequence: CASSILDSNTGELFF.

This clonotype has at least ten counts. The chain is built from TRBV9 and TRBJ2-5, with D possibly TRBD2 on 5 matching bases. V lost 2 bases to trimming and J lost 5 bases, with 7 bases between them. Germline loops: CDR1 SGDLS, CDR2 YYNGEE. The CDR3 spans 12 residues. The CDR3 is CASSVREETQYF. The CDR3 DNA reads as TGTGCCAGCAGCGTGAGGGAGGAGACCCAGTACTTC.

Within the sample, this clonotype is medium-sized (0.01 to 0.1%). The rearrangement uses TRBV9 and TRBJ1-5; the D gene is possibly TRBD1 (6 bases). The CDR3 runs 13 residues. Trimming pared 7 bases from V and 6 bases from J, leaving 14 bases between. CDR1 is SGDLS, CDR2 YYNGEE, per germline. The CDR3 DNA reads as TGTGCCAGCGCACAGGGAGTTAGTCAGCCCCAGCATTTT. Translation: CASAQGVSQPQHF.

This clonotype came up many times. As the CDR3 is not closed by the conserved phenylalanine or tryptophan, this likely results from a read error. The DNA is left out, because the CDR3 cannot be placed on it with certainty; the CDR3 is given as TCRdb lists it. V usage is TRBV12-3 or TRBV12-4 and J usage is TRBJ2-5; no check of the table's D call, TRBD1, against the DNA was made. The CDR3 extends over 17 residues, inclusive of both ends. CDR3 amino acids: CASTPCAGTHDRPLKWV.

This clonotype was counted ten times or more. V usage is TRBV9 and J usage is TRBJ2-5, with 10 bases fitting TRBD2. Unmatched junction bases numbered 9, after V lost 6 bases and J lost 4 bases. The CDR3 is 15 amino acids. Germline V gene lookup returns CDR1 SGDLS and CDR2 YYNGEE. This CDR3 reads CASTVSGGVAETQYF. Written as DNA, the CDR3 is TGTGCCAGCACCGTGAGCGGGGGGGTAGCAGAGACCCAGTACTTC.

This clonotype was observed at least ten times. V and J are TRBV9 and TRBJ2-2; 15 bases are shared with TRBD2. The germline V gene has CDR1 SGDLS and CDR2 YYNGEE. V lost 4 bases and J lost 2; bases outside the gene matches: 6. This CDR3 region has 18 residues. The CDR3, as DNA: TGTGCCAGCAGCCCCCGGACTAGCGGGGGGGTCAACACCGGGGAGCTGTTTTTT. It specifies CASSPRTSGGVNTGELFF.

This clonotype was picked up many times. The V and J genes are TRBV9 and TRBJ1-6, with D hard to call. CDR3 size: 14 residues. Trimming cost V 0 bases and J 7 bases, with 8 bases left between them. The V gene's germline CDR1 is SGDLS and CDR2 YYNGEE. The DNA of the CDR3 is TGTGCCAGCAGCGTAGGGACGGTAAATTCACCCCTCCACTTT. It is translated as CASSVGTVNSPLHF.

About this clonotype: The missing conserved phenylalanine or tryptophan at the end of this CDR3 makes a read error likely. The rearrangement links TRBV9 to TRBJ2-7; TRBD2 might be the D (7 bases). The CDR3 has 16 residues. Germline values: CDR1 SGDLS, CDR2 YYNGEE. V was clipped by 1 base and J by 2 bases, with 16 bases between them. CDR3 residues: CASSVRPAGTTYEQYC. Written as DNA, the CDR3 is TGTGCCAGCAGCGTAAGGCCAGCGGGGACAACCTACGAGCAGTACTGT.

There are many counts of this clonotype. The CDR3 reads CASSVSTSADTQYF. The CDR3 nucleotides read TGTGCCAGCAGCGTATCTACCTCGGCAGATACGCAGTATTTT. V is TRBV9 and J is TRBJ2-3, with D uncertain. The germline V gene encodes CDR1 SGDLS and CDR2 YYNGEE. The CDR3 has 14 amino acids. V shed 1 base and J shed 4 bases, with 10 bases lying between them.

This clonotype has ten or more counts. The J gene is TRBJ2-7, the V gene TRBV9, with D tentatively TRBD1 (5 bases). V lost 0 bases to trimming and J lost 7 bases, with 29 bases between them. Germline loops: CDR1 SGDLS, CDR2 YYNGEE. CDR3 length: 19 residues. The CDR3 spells CASSVVGGHPGTRDGEQYF. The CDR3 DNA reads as TGTGCCAGCAGCGTAGTAGGTGGGCACCCCGGTACCAGGGATGGGGAGCAGTACTTC.

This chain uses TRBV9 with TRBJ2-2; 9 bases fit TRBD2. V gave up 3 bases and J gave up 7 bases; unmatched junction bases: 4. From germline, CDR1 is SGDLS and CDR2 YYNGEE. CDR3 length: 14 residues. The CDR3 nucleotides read TGTGCCAGCAGCGGGGGACTAGCCAACGGGGAGCTGTTTTTT. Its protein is CASSGGLANGELFF.

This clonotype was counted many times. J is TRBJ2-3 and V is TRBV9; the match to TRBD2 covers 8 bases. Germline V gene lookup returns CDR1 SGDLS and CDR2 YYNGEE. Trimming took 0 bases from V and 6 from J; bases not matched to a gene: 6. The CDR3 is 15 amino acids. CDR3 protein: CASSVEGGGPDTQYF. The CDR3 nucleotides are TGTGCCAGCAGCGTAGAAGGCGGGGGGCCGGATACGCAGTATTTT.

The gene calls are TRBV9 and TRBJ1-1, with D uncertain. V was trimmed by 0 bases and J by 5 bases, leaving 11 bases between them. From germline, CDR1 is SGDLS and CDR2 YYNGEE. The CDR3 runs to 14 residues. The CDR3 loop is CASSVEEGWTEAFF. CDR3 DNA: TGTGCCAGCAGCGTAGAGGAGGGTTGGACTGAAGCTTTCTTT. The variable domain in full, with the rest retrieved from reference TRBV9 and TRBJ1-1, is DSGVTQTPKHLITATGQRVTLRCSPRSGDLSVYWYQQSLDQGLQFLIQYYNGEERAKGNILERFSAQQFPDLHSELNLSSLELGDSALYFCASSVEEGWTEAFFGQGTRLTVV.

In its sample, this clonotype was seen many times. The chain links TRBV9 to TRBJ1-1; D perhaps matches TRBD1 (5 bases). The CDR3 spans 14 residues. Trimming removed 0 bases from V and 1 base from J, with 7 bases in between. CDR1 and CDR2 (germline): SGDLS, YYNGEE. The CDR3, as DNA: TGTGCCAGCAGCGTAGACAGGTGGAACACTGAAGCTTTCTTT. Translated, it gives CASSVDRWNTEAFF.

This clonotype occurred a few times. In nucleotides, the CDR3 is TGTGCCAGCAGCGCAAGTGCAACTAATGAAAAACTGTTTTTT. As protein: CASSASATNEKLFF. The J gene is TRBJ1-4, the V gene TRBV9; D gene uncertain. CDR1 SGDLS and CDR2 YYNGEE come from the germline V gene. This CDR3 has 14 residues. V gave up 3 bases and J gave up 0 bases, with 6 bases separating them. Full variable domain (outside the CDR3, taken from reference TRBV9 and TRBJ1-4): DSGVTQTPKHLITATGQRVTLRCSPRSGDLSVYWYQQSLDQGLQFLIQYYNGEERAKGNILERFSAQQFPDLHSELNLSSLELGDSALYFCASSASATNEKLFFGSGTQLSVL.

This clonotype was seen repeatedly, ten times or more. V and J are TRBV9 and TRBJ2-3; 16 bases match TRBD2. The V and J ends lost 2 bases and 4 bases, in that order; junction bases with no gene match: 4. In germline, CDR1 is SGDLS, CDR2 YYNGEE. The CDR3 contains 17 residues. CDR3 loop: CASSVGTSGGASDTQYF. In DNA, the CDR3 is TGTGCCAGCAGCGTCGGGACTAGCGGGGGGGCCTCAGATACGCAGTATTTT.

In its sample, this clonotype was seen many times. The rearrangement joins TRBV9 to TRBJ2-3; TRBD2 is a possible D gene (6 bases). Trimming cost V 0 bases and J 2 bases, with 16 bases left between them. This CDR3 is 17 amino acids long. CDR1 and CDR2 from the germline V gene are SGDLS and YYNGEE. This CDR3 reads CASSVDGVLATTDTQYF. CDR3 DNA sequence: TGTGCCAGCAGCGTAGACGGGGTCCTAGCGACCACAGATACGCAGTATTTT.

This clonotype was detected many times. DNA for the CDR3: TGTGCCAGCCGTAGCGGGGGCCGAAACACCGGGGAGCTGTTTTTT. This translates into CASRSGGRNTGELFF. This rearrangement joins TRBV9 to TRBJ2-2; 9 bases are a match to TRBD2. The V segment lost 7 bases and the J segment 2 bases; nucleotides outside the gene matches: 6. Per germline, CDR1 SGDLS and CDR2 YYNGEE. CDR3 size: 15 residues.

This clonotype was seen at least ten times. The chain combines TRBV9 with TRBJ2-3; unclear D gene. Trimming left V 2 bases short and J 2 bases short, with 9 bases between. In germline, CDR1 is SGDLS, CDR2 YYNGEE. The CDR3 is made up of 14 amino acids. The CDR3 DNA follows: TGTGCCAGCAGCGTCAGTGGGAACACAGATACGCAGTATTTT. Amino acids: CASSVSGNTDTQYF.

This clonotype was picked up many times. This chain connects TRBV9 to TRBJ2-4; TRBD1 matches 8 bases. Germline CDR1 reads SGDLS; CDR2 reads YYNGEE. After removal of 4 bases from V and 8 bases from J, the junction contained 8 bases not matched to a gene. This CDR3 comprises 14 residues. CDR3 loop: CASSLLDRGDIQYF. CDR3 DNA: TGTGCCAGCAGCTTACTAGACAGGGGTGACATTCAGTACTTC.

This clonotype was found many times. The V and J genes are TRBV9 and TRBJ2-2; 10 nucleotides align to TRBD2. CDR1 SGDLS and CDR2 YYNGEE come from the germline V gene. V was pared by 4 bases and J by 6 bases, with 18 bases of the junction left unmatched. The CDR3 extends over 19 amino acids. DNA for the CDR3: TGTGCCAGCAGCTTCAGACTGAAGGCTAGCGGGGGCGCTCCCGGGGAGCTGTTTTTT. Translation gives CASSFRLKASGGAPGELFF.

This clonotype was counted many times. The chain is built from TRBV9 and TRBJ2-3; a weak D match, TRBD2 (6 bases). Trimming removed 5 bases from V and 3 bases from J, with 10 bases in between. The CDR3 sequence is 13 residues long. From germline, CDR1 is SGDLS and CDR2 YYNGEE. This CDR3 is CASSLAETDTQYF. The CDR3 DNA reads TGTGCCAGCAGTTTAGCGGAGACAGATACGCAGTATTTT.